These T cell receptor beta chains were read from a single sample in a study of metastatic and nonmetastatic thyroid tumors. Via MiXCR, TCRdb re-called the PCR reads. The table lists roughly 64,000 clones, 4% to 4.5% of them singletons. Sequenced input: blood. The receptors come from a female donor with papillary thyroid cancer or a benign thyroid nodule (not recorded which). Some clones in this sample may be carry-over from other donors' samples. Each CDR3 is given with its conserved first and last residue. D genes are given only for firm matches. The size entry is marked missing in some rows and otherwise reads once, few, many or a size class.

CDR3 DNA	CDR3 protein	V gene	J gene	CDR3 length	clone size	D gene
TGTGCCAGCAGCACACCCGGGACACTGAACTACGAGCAGTACTTC	CASSTPGTLNYEQYF	TRBV28	TRBJ2-7	15	-	-
TGTGCCAGCAGTGCGGGGTGCTACAAGCAGTACTTC	CASSAGCYKQYF	TRBV2	TRBJ2-7	12	-	-
TGTGCCAGCTCTAGCGGGAGCAGTGGGGCTGAGCAGTTCTTC	CASSSGSSGAEQFF	TRBV7-3	TRBJ2-1	14	many	TRBD2
TGTGCCAGTAGTAGAGGGGGGACAGATACGCAGTATTTT	CASSRGGTDTQYF	TRBV2	TRBJ2-3	13	many	-
TGTGCCAGCAGTTACGAAGGGGGAACCTACAATGAGCAGTTCTTC	CASSYEGGTYNEQFF	TRBV6-5	TRBJ2-1	15	many	-
TGTGCCAGCATCCCGGACAGGACCTCCTACGAGCAGTACTTC	CASIPDRTSYEQYF	TRBV28	TRBJ2-7	14	few	TRBD1
TGTGCCAGTAGTAGTCGGACGACTCTGCTCGATGAGCAGTTCTTC	CASSSRTTLLDEQFF	TRBV6-2/TRBV6-3	TRBJ2-1	15	few	-
TGTGCCTGGAGAAACAGTCTCGACAGGGGCGACTATGGCTACACCTTC	CAWRNSLDRGDYGYTF	TRBV30	TRBJ1-2	16	many	TRBD1
TGTGCCTGGAGTGTACCGGTAGAGGATGGAAAGGGCGAGCAGTACTTC	CAWSVPVEDGKGEQYF	TRBV30	TRBJ2-7	16	many	-
TGCAGTGCTACGATACCCGGACTAGCGGACACCTACAATGAGCAGTTCTTC	CSATIPGLADTYNEQFF	TRBV20-1	TRBJ2-1	17	few	TRBD2
TGTGCCAGCCACGAGGGGGGGGACAGGGATACTGAAGCTTTCTTT	CASHEGGDRDTEAFF	TRBV6-1	TRBJ1-1	15	-	TRBD1
TGTGCCAGCAGTGACGGGGGACTAGCGAGAAACACCGGGGAGCTGTTTTTT	CASSDGGLARNTGELFF	TRBV28	TRBJ2-2	17	many	TRBD2